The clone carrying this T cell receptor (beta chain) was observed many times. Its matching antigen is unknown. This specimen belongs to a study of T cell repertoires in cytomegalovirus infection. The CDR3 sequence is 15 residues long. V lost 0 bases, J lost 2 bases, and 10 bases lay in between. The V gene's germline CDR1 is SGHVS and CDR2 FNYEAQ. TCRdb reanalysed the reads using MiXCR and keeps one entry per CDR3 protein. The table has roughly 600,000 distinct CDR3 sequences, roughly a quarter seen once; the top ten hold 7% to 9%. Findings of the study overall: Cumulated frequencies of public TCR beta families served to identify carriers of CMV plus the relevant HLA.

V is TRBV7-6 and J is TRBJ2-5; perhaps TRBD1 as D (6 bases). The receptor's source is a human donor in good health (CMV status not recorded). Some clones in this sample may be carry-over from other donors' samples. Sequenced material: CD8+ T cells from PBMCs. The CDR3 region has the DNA TGTGCCAGCAGCTTAGCGAGGCAGGGGCAAGAGACCCAGTACTTC. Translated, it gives CASSLARQGQETQYF.